The 28 T cell receptor beta chains in this list originate from one sample, sequenced in a study of blood T cell repertoires in COVID-19. The repertoire was sequenced with immunoSEQ multiplex PCR; TCRdb's copy has only in-frame clones and lacks some. The sample records some 110,000 clones, roughly 83% being singletons. The material sequenced was peripheral blood. The receptor set was obtained from a woman aged 70-85 years with acute or convalescent COVID-19.

The V gene is TRBV3-1 (or the pseudogene TRBV3-2), the J gene TRBJ2-5; 7 bases align to TRBD2. With V trimmed by 2 bases and J by 5 bases, 11 bases remained unmatched. The V gene's germline CDR1 is LGHDT and CDR2 YNNKEL (reference sequence). This CDR3 spans 16 amino acids. The CDR3 is CASSQLSAGEAETQYF. DNA of the CDR3: TGTGCCAGCAGCCAACTCTCGGCGGGGGAGGCGGAGACCCAGTACTTC.

This clone was seen only once. The J gene is TRBJ1-1, the V gene TRBV19; possibly TRBD1 for D (6 bases). The CDR3 contains 16 residues. Trimming took off 5 bases at V and 1 base at J, with 17 bases between the two ends. From germline, CDR1 is LNHDA and CDR2 SQIVND (reference sequence). The CDR3, as DNA: TGTGCCAGTAGTCTTACTCAGGGGCTCGCGAACACTGAAGCTTTCTTT. This codes for CASSLTQGLANTEAFF.

The rearrangement uses TRBV6-5 and TRBJ2-1; the match to TRBD1 covers 9 bases. This CDR3 contains 16 residues. Germline CDR1 reads MNHEY; CDR2 reads SVGAGI. V dropped 2 bases and J dropped 1; count of bases not matched to a gene: 3. The CDR3 DNA reads TGTGCCAGCAGTTACCGGGACAGGGTGTCCTACAATGAGCAGTTCTTC. Protein: CASSYRDRVSYNEQFF.

CDR3 DNA sequence: TGTGCCAGTTCGGGCAGGGGCTTCGCAGATACGCAGTATTTT. Encoded protein: CASSGRGFADTQYF. The chain is built from TRBV19 and TRBJ2-3; a weak D match, TRBD1 (6 bases). Trimming removed 8 bases at V and 4 bases at J, with 16 bases between. The germline V gene has CDR1 LNHDA and CDR2 SQIVND (reference sequence). The CDR3 runs to 14 residues.

Worth noting for this clone: One end of the junction does not line up with germline, which may come from a read error. J is TRBJ2-7 and V is TRBV20-1; maybe TRBD2 (5 bases). The CDR3 runs 11 residues. Germline lookup yields CDR1 DFQATT and CDR2 SNEGSKA (reference sequence). The CDR3 here is CSATQRYERYF. The CDR3 coding sequence is TGCAGTGCTACGCAGCGGTACGAGCGGTACTTC.

The V and J genes are TRBV4-1 and TRBJ2-1; 7 bases agree with TRBD2. CDR3 size: 14 residues. V lost 2 bases, J lost 7 bases, and 5 bases stayed unmatched. CDR1 and CDR2 (germline): MGHRA, YSYEKL. CDR3 sequence (DNA): TGCGCCAGCAGCCAACTTTGGGGAGGGAATGAGCAGTTCTTC. It yields the protein CASSQLWGGNEQFF.

The J gene is TRBJ2-5, the V gene TRBV11-2; 8 nucleotides agree with TRBD2. Germline-derived CDR1 and CDR2 are SGHAT and FQNNGV. CDR3 size: 15 residues. J was trimmed by 4 bases and V by 0 bases; bases with no gene match: 4. Written as DNA, the CDR3 is TGTGCCAGCAGCTTAGAACTAGCGGAGGTAGAGACCCAGTACTTC. It specifies CASSLELAEVETQYF.

The chain carries TRBV9 and TRBJ2-5; TRBD2 matches 7 bases. Looked up from germline, CDR1 is SGDLS and CDR2 is YYNGEE. The ends lost 0 bases at V and 1 base at J; junction bases unmatched: 9. This CDR3 has 17 amino acids. DNA of the CDR3: TGTGCCAGCAGCGTAGACCCCCTCGGGACTATCCAAGAGACCCAGTACTTC. This translates into CASSVDPLGTIQETQYF.

This chain connects TRBV6-5 to TRBJ2-6; weak D call: TRBD1 (6 bases). The germline V gene has CDR1 MNHEY and CDR2 SVGAGI. The CDR3 runs 13 residues. Trimming removed 4 bases from V and 7 bases from J, with 8 bases in between. Here the CDR3 reads CASSSQGANVLTF. The CDR3 DNA is TGTGCCAGCAGTTCACAGGGAGCCAACGTCCTGACTTTC.

The rearrangement links TRBV28 to TRBJ2-5; 14 bases align to TRBD2. The length of the CDR3 is 15 residues. Germline V gives CDR1 MDHEN, CDR2 SYDVKM. V lost 8 bases to trimming and J lost 2 bases; unmatched junction nucleotides: 4. The CDR3 DNA reads TGTGCCAGCGTCGGGACTAGCGGGGGTCAAGAGACCCAGTACTTC. Protein: CASVGTSGGQETQYF.

The rearrangement joins TRBV6-6 to TRBJ1-2; D not resolved. With 3 bases removed from V and 10 bases from J, the gap between germline ends came to 21 bases. CDR1 MNHNY and CDR2 SVGAGI come from the germline V gene (reference sequence). The CDR3 covers 15 residues. CDR3 sequence: CASSYPRGARRDYTF. The CDR3, as DNA: TGTGCCAGCAGTTATCCTCGGGGAGCCCGAAGGGACTACACCTTC.

This clone was seen only once. The V and J genes are TRBV28 and TRBJ2-7; 7 positions match TRBD2. The CDR3 sequence is 13 residues long. Germline V gene data show CDR1 as MDHEN and CDR2 as SYDVKM. J gave up 4 bases and V 7 bases, and 7 bases lay outside the gene matches. The CDR3 protein is CASNLGGTYEQYF. The CDR3 DNA is TGTGCCAGCAACCTGGGGGGGACTTACGAGCAGTACTTC.

This rearrangement joins TRBV12-5 to TRBJ2-2; D is unresolved. Between the trimmed V and J ends, which lost 5 bases and 5 bases, there was a span of 6 bases. This CDR3 spans 12 amino acids. Germline CDR1 LGHNT, CDR2 FRNRAP. The CDR3 loop reads CASGLETGELFF. In DNA form, the CDR3 reads TGTGCTAGTGGTCTAGAGACCGGGGAGCTGTTTTTT.

V is TRBV5-1 and J is TRBJ2-3, with 13 bases identical to TRBD2. With V trimmed by 6 bases and J by 3 bases, 1 base remained unmatched. CDR1 SGHRS and CDR2 YFSETQ come from the germline V gene. The length of the CDR3 is 14 residues. Here the CDR3 DNA reads TGCGCCAGCAAGGGACTAGCGGGGACAGATACGCAGTATTTT. Its translation: CASKGLAGTDTQYF.

This chain uses TRBV6-5 with TRBJ1-3; no reliable D call. Trimming removed 0 bases at V and 4 bases at J, with 4 bases between. There are 13 residues in the CDR3. Germline CDR1 MNHEY, CDR2 SVGAGI. For the CDR3, the DNA is TGTGCCAGCAGTTACTCGAGGGGAAACACCATATATTTT. It is translated as CASSYSRGNTIYF.

The chain recombines TRBV7-3 with TRBJ2-1; TRBD1 is a possible D gene (6 bases). This CDR3 region has 14 residues. V dropped 2 bases and J dropped 6 bases, with 11 bases sitting between them. In germline, CDR1 is SGHTA, CDR2 FQGTGA. The DNA for the CDR3 is TGTGCCAGCAGCTTAGGGGGCTACAGCAATGAGCAGTTCTTC. It yields the protein CASSLGGYSNEQFF.

This chain links TRBV6-5 with TRBJ2-1; 8 nucleotides agree with TRBD2. Trimming at V came to 8 bases and at J to 10 bases, leaving 13 bases not matched to a gene. This CDR3 has 14 residues. Per the germline V gene, CDR1 is MNHEY and CDR2 is SVGAGI. CDR3: CASQGLVGVEEQFF. The CDR3 DNA sequence: TGTGCCAGCCAGGGACTAGTTGGGGTGGAGGAGCAGTTCTTC.

The chain links TRBV5-4 to TRBJ2-5; 7 positions agree with TRBD2. This CDR3 has 13 amino acids. Germline V gene data show CDR1 as SGHNT and CDR2 as YYREEE (reference sequence). V lost 7 bases and J lost 1; bases outside the gene matches: 4. CDR3 residues: CASAKRGQETQYF. CDR3 DNA sequence: TGTGCCAGCGCCAAGCGGGGCCAAGAGACCCAGTACTTC.

This clone was observed a few times. The gene calls are TRBV10-1 and TRBJ2-2, with TRBD2 identical over 9 bases. The CDR3 extends over 13 amino acids. The ends lost 8 bases at V and 5 bases at J; junction bases unmatched: 3. Germline V gene data show CDR1 as WNHNN and CDR2 as SYGVQD (reference sequence). CDR3 residues: CASASGETGELFF. The CDR3 coding sequence is TGCGCCAGCGCTAGCGGGGAGACCGGGGAGCTGTTTTTT.

This chain joins TRBV2 and TRBJ1-4; D perhaps matches TRBD1 (5 bases). This CDR3 has 13 residues. Looked up from germline, CDR1 is SNHLY and CDR2 is FYNNEI. The V gene lost 7 bases and the J gene lost 8 bases, with 14 bases spanning the gap. CDR3 region: CASKIGGGEKLFF. CDR3 nucleotides: TGTGCCAGCAAAATTGGGGGAGGGGAAAAACTGTTTTTT.

The chain has TRBV27 and TRBJ2-3, with TRBD1 matching 8 bases. The V segment lost 0 bases and the J segment 9 bases; nucleotides outside the gene matches: 8. This CDR3 has 15 amino acids. Looked up from germline, CDR1 is MNHEY and CDR2 is SMNVEV (reference sequence). In DNA, the CDR3 is TGTGCCAGCAGTTTATCGGAGACAGGGGTTGACACGCAGTATTTT. Its protein is CASSLSETGVDTQYF.

This clone turned up a few times. The CDR3 is CASSPDNRGTGELFF. The CDR3 DNA reads as TGCGCCAGCAGCCCAGATAACAGGGGTACCGGGGAGCTGTTTTTT. The chain has TRBV4-1 and TRBJ2-2; 7 nucleotides match TRBD1. Germline values: CDR1 MGHRA, CDR2 YSYEKL. The CDR3 totals 15 residues. Trimming at V came to 4 bases and at J to 5 bases, leaving 7 bases not matched to a gene.

The CDR3 nucleotides read TGCGCCAGCAGCTTGGAGGAAACAGGGGGTAACAATGAGCAGTTCTTC. Amino acid sequence: CASSLEETGGNNEQFF. The chain links TRBV5-1 to TRBJ2-1; 8 bases align to TRBD1. V was clipped by 0 bases and J by 5 bases; unmatched bases: 7. From germline, CDR1 is SGHRS and CDR2 YFSETQ. The CDR3 loop spans 16 amino acids.

The J gene is TRBJ1-2, the V gene TRBV12-3 or TRBV12-4, with 7 bases aligning to TRBD1. The CDR3 sequence is 13 residues long. V dropped 7 bases and J dropped 6; count of bases not matched to a gene: 8. CDR3 region: CASTLFTGDGYTF. The CDR3 DNA sequence: TGTGCCAGCACCTTATTTACAGGGGATGGCTACACCTTC.

The J gene is TRBJ1-1, the V gene TRBV6-5, with D tentatively TRBD1 (6 bases). The CDR3 is made up of 15 amino acids. Germline values: CDR1 MNHEY, CDR2 SVGAGI. Trimming stripped 0 bases from V and 1 base from J, with 9 bases between. CDR3 residues: CASSYSSQGNTEAFF. CDR3 sequence (DNA): TGTGCCAGCAGTTACTCGTCACAGGGGAACACTGAAGCTTTCTTT.

V is TRBV28 and J is TRBJ1-4; TRBD1 aligns across 7 bases. The CDR3 is 14 amino acids. Germline loops: CDR1 MDHEN, CDR2 SYDVKM. Trimming removed 6 bases from V and 8 bases from J; junction bases left unmatched: 9. CDR3 in amino acids: CASSLTGRLEKLFF. In nucleotides, the CDR3 is TGTGCCAGCAGCCTGACAGGGAGGTTAGAAAAACTGTTTTTT.

The chain combines TRBV19 with TRBJ2-1; 12 bases match TRBD2. The CDR3 totals 15 residues. After removal of 5 bases from V and 10 bases from J, the junction contained 9 bases not matched to a gene. In germline, CDR1 is LNHDA, CDR2 SQIVND (reference sequence). CDR3 sequence (DNA): TGTGCCAGTAGTTCAGCTAGCGGGGGGGCAGGGGAGCAGTTCTTC. This gives the protein CASSSASGGAGEQFF.

V usage is TRBV5-4 and J usage is TRBJ2-3, with D possibly TRBD2 on 5 matching bases. Germline CDR1 reads SGHNT; CDR2 reads YYREEE (reference sequence). The CDR3 has 13 amino acids. The V and J ends lost 2 bases and 1 base respectively, with 5 bases between them. CDR3 sequence: CASSFGGTDTQYF. The CDR3 region has the DNA TGTGCCAGCAGCTTCGGGGGCACAGATACGCAGTATTTT.